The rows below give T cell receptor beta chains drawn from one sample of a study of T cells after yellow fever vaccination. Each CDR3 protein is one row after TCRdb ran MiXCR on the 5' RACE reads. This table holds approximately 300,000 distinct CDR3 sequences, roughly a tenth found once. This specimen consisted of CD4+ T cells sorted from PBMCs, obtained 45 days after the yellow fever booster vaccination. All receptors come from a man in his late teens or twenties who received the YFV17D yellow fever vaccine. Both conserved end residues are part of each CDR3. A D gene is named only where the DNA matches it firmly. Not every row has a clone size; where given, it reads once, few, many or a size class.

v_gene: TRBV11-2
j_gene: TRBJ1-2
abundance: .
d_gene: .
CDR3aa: CASSLEGMGGYTF
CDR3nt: TGTGCCAGCAGCTTAGAGGGAATGGGTGGCTACACCTTC

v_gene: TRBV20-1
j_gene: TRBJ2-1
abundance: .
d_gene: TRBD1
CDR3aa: CSALKGGQGSNEQFF
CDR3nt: TGCAGTGCCCTAAAGGGGGGACAGGGGTCCAATGAGCAGTTCTTC

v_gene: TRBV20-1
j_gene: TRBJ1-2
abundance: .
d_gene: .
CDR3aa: CSAISGFQGGYTF
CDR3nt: TGCAGTGCTATCTCAGGTTTTCAGGGTGGCTACACCTTC

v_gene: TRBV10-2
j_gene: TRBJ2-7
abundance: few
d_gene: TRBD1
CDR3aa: CASSVDRASYEQYF
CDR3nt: TGCGCCAGCAGTGTGGACAGGGCTTCCTACGAGCAGTACTTC

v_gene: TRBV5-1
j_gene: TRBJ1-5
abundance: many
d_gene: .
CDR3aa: CASSLAGGNQPQHF
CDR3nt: TGTGCCAGCAGCTTGGCAGGGGGCAATCAGCCCCAGCATTTT

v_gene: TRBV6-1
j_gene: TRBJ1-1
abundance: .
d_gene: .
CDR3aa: CASSRRINTEAFF
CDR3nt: TGTGCCAGCAGTAGACGTATTAACACTGAAGCTTTCTTT

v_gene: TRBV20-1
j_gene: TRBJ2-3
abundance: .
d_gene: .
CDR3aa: CSARVSSKSTDTQYF
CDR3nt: TGCAGTGCTAGGGTCAGCTCCAAATCCACAGATACGCAGTATTTT

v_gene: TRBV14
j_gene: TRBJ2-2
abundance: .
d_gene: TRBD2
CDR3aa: CASSHTGGGDHTGELFF
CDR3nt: TGTGCCAGCAGCCACACTGGCGGGGGAGACCACACCGGGGAGCTGTTTTTT

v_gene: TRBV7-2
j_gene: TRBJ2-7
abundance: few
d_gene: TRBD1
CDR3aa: CASSLWGGTGSYEQYF
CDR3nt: TGTGCCAGCAGCTTATGGGGCGGGACAGGGTCCTACGAGCAGTACTTC

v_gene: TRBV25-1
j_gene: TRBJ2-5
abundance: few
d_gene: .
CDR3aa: CASSDLLGPQETQYF
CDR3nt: TGTGCCAGCAGTGACCTCCTCGGGCCCCAAGAGACCCAGTACTTC

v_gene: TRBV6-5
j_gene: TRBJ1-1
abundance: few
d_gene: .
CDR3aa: CASSYFGRGNTEAFF
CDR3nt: TGTGCCAGCAGTTACTTCGGCAGGGGGAACACTGAAGCTTTCTTT

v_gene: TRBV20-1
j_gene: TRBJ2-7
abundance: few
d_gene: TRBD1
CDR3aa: CSARSDRGYEQYF
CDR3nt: TGCAGTGCTAGATCCGACAGGGGCTACGAGCAGTACTTC

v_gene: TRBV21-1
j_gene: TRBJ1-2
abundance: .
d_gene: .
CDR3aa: CASASIVPYGYTF
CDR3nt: TGTGCCAGCGCATCGATAGTTCCCTATGGCTACACCTTC

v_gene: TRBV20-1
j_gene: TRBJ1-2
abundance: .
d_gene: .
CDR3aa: CSAGPGRNGYTF
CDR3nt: TGCAGTGCTGGTCCGGGCCGCAATGGCTACACCTTC

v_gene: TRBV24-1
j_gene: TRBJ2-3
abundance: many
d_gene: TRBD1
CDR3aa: CATSDLRGTGGTDTQYF
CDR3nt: TGTGCCACCAGTGATTTGCGGGGGACAGGGGGCACAGATACGCAGTATTTT

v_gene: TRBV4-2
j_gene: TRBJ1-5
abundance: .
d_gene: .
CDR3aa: CACSQDPGGGQPQHF
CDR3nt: TGTGCCTGCAGCCAAGATCCCGGGGGTGGCCAGCCCCAGCATTTT

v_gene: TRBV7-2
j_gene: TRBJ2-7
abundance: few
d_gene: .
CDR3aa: CASSPDGPVEQYF
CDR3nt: TGTGCCAGCAGCCCCGACGGTCCGGTCGAGCAGTACTTC

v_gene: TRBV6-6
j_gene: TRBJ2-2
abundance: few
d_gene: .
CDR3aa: CASSLLQGETGELFF
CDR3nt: TGTGCCAGCAGTCTCCTACAGGGTGAAACCGGGGAGCTGTTTTTT

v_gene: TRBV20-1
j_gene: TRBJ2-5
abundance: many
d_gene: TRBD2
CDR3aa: CSAAGTTDQYF
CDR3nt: TGCAGTGCTGCCGGGACTACAGACCAGTACTTC

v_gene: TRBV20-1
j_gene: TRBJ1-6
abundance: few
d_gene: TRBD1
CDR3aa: CSARSGTGLDSPLHF
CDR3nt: TGCAGTGCTAGATCCGGGACAGGGCTTGATTCACCCCTCCACTTT

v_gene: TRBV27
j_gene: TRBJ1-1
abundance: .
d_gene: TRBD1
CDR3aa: CASSGLRTGPEAFF
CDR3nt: TGTGCCAGCAGTGGGTTGCGGACAGGACCGGAAGCTTTCTTT

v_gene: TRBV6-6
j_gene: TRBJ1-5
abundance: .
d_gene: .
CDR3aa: CASSYSKTESNQPQHF
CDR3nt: TGTGCCAGCAGTTACTCGAAGACCGAGAGCAATCAGCCCCAGCATTTT

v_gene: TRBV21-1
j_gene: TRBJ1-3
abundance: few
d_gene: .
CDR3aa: CASGLGAETGNTIYF
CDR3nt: TGTGCCAGCGGCCTGGGGGCAGAGACTGGAAACACCATATATTTT

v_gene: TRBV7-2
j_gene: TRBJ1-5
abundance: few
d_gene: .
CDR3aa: CASSFGGRVNQPQHF
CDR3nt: TGTGCCAGCAGCTTTGGGGGTCGGGTGAATCAGCCCCAGCATTTT

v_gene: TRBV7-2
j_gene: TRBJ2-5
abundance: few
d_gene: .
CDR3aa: CASSFGTGGETQYF
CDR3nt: TGTGCCAGCAGCTTCGGGACGGGCGGGGAGACCCAGTACTTC

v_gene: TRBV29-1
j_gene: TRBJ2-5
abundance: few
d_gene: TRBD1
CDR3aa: CSVDSRGETQYF
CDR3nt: TGCAGCGTTGATAGCAGGGGGGAGACCCAGTACTTC

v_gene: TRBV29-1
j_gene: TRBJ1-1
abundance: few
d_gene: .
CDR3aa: CSVEEFGGASNTEAFF
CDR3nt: TGCAGCGTTGAAGAATTCGGAGGGGCGTCGAACACTGAAGCTTTCTTT

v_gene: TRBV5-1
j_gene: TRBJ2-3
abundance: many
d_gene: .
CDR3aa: CASSRRHDTDTQYF
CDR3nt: TGCGCCAGCAGCCGCCGACACGACACAGATACGCAGTATTTT

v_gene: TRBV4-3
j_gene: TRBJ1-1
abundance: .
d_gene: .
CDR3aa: CASSHSPQESTEAFF
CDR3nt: TGCGCCAGCAGCCACTCCCCCCAGGAAAGCACTGAAGCTTTCTTT

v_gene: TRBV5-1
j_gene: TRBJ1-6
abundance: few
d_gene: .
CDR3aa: CASSLTGKVSPLHF
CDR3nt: TGCGCCAGCAGCTTAACAGGGAAGGTCTCACCCCTCCACTTT

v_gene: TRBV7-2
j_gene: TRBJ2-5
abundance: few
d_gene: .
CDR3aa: CASSLLGSQYF
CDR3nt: TGTGCCAGCAGCCTGTTGGGGTCCCAGTACTTC

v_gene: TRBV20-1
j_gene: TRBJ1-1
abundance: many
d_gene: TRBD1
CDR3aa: CSAPQAGTGIMNTEAFF
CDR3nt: TGCAGTGCTCCTCAAGCCGGGACAGGGATTATGAACACTGAAGCTTTCTTT

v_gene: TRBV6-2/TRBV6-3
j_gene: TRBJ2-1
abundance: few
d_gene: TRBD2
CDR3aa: CASARASGANNEQFF
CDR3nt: TGTGCCAGCGCAAGGGCTAGCGGAGCTAACAATGAGCAGTTCTTC

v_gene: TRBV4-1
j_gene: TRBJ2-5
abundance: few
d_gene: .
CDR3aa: CASSQGLWETQYF
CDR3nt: TGCGCCAGCAGCCAGGGGCTTTGGGAGACCCAGTACTTC

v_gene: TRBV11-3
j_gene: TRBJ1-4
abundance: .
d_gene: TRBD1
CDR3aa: CASSQTGLNEKLFF
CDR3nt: TGTGCCAGCAGCCAGACAGGGCTTAATGAAAAACTGTTTTTT

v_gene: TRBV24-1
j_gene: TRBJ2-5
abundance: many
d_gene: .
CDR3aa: CATSDSQDSKETQYF
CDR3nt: TGTGCCACCAGTGATTCCCAGGACAGTAAAGAGACCCAGTACTTC

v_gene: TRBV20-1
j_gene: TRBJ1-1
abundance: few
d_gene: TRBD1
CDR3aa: CSAREGTGDTEAFF
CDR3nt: TGCAGTGCTAGAGAAGGGACAGGGGACACTGAAGCTTTCTTT

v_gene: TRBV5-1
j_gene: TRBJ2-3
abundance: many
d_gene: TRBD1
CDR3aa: CASSLARTGVDTQYF
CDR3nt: TGCGCCAGCAGCTTAGCCCGGACAGGGGTAGATACGCAGTATTTT

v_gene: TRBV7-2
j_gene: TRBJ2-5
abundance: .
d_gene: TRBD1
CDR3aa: CASSLEGGGQETQYF
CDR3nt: TGTGCCAGCAGCTTAGAAGGGGGCGGGCAAGAGACCCAGTACTTC

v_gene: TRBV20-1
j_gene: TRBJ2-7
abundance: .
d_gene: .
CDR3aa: CSARDLSEEQYF
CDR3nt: TGCAGTGCTAGAGATTTATCGGAGGAGCAGTACTTC

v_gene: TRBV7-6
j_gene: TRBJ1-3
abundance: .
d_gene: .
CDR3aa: CASSQRGGLLTDTIYF
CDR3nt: TGTGCCAGCAGCCAGCGGGGAGGACTCCTAACTGACACCATATATTTT

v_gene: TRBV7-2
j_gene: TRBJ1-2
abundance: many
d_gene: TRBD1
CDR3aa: CASSLATGFNYGYTF
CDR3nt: TGTGCCAGCAGCTTAGCGACAGGGTTTAACTATGGCTACACCTTC